Listed here are 5 T cell receptor beta chains from one sample, sequenced in a study of T cell changes during pregnancy in multiple sclerosis. Method: immunoSEQ multiplex PCR; TCRdb's copy keeps in-frame clones and lacks some. The table has 75,000 to 95,000 clones, approximately 89% seen once. This material consisted of peripheral blood, taken before pregnancy. These receptors were taken from a female donor with multiple sclerosis, enrolled in a pregnancy study.

The J gene is TRBJ2-7, the V gene TRBV4-3; 9 nucleotides agree with TRBD1. CDR3 size: 15 residues. J lost 0 bases, V lost 4 bases, and 4 bases had no gene match. Looked up from germline, CDR1 is LGHNA and CDR2 is YSLEER. CDR3 protein: CASSLDRGSSYEQYF. Here the CDR3 DNA reads TGCGCCAGCAGCCTCGACAGGGGGAGCTCCTACGAGCAGTACTTC.

The chain joins TRBV5-5 to TRBJ1-2, with 7 nucleotides matching TRBD1. V dropped 5 bases and J dropped 4; count of bases not matched to a gene: 8. Germline V gene data show CDR1 as SGHKS and CDR2 as YYEKEE (reference sequence). This CDR3 is 14 amino acids long. In nucleotides, the CDR3 is TGTGCCAGCAGGCCGACAGGGTCTAGCTATGGCTACACCTTC. Its translation: CASRPTGSSYGYTF.

The rearrangement uses TRBV30 and TRBJ1-2; D possibly corresponds to TRBD1 (5 bases). Germline V gene lookup returns CDR1 GTSNPN and CDR2 SVGIG (reference sequence). CDR3 length: 12 amino acids. Deletions cut 1 base from V and 5 bases from J, with 8 bases between. CDR3 DNA: TGTGCCTGGAGTGGGGGGGGTTATGGCTACACCTTC. Its translation: CAWSGGGYGYTF.

The CDR3 nucleotides read TGTGCCAGCAGCGGCTTTCAGACTGGAAACACCATATATTTT. Translating gives CASSGFQTGNTIYF. The V call is TRBV9, the J call TRBJ1-3; D unresolved. Germline CDR1 is SGDLS and CDR2 is YYNGEE. The CDR3 extends over 14 amino acids. V was cut by 3 bases and J by 2 bases, with 9 bases left in between.

The chain is built from TRBV18 and TRBJ1-1; D remains unclear. Trimming took 2 bases from V and 5 from J, leaving 9 bases between them. The CDR3 runs to 13 residues. Germline-derived CDR1 and CDR2 are KGHSH and LQKENI. The CDR3: CASSPMWATEAFF. The CDR3 DNA follows: TGTGCCAGCTCACCAATGTGGGCGACTGAAGCTTTCTTT.